This TCR beta chain was retrieved from a study of human T cells and chemical hapten exposure. In the study overall: While the approximately 22-week study was under way, patients received diphenylcyclopropenone on the scalp every week. Findings of the study overall: Healthy individuals' immune responses may differ from those of donors, who had alopecia.

Unique molecular identifiers were linked by the library to individual cDNA molecules. MiXCR was run by TCRdb on the RACE reads, yielding one entry per CDR3 protein. Of about 380,000 distinct CDR3 sequences listed, 4% to 5.5% were seen once; the top ten hold approximately 2.3%. As concerns this clonotype: As yet, its antigen is unknown.

The CDR3 consists of 16 residues. Germline assignment: CDR1 SGHNT and CDR2 YYREEE (reference sequence). V was cut by 5 bases and J by 1 base, with 16 bases left in between. Time point reported: patch test 1, 2 weeks after DPC sensitization. As to treatment: therapeutic diphenylcyclopropenone sensitization with weekly scalp DPC. This clonotype was obtained from a woman aged 45 to 65 with alopecia areata. Some clones in this sample may be carry-over from other donors' samples. Sequencing was performed on whole blood, taken in connection with sensitization to the hapten diphenylcyclopropenone (DPC). The chain couples TRBV5-4 to TRBJ1-5; D might be TRBD1 (6 bases). CDR3 in DNA: TGTGCCAGCAGTATTGGGGGCGGCGGGAGCAATCAGCCCCAGCATTTT. Residues: CASSIGGGGSNQPQHF.